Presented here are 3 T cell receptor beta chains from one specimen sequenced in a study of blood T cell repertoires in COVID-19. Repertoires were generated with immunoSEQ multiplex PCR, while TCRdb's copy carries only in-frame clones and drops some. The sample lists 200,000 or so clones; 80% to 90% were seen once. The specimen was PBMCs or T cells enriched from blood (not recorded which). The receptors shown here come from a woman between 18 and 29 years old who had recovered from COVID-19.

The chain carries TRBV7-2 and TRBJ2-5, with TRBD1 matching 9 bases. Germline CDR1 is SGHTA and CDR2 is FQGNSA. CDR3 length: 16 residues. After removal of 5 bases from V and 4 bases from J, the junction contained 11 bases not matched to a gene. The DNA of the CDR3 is TGTGCCAGCAGCCCATCCGGACAGGGGCTAACAGAGACCCAGTACTTC. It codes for CASSPSGQGLTETQYF.

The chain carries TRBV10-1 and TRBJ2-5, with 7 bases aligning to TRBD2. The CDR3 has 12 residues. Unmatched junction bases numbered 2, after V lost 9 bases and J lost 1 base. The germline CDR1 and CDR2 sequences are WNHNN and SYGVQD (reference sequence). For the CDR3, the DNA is TGCGCCAGGCGGGGGTCCCAAGAGACCCAGTACTTC. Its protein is CARRGSQETQYF.

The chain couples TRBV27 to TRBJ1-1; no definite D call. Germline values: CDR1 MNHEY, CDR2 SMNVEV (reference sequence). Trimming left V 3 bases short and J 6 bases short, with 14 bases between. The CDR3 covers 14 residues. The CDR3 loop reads CASSLAALGPEAFF. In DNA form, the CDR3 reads TGTGCCAGCAGTTTGGCGGCTCTTGGCCCTGAAGCTTTCTTT.